The rows below give T cell receptor beta chains drawn from one sample of a study of T cells in Graves' hyperthyroidism and ophthalmopathy. TCRdb processed the multiplex PCR reads anew with MiXCR; each CDR3 protein has one entry. Of some 250,000 distinct CDR3 sequences listed, nearly 15% are singletons. The sample consisted of blood. The receptors originated from a woman in her 50s with Graves' hyperthyroidism that later progressed to Graves' ophthalmopathy. Both conserved end residues are part of each CDR3. A D gene is named only where the DNA matches it firmly. Size is omitted from some rows. Given values are once, few, many or a class for expanded clones.

v_call	clone_size	j_call	d_call	cdr3_aa	cdr3_nt
TRBV6-6	few	TRBJ2-7	-	CASSYSSFGRLGEQYF	TGTGCCAGCAGTTACTCGAGTTTCGGTCGTTTAGGTGAGCAGTACTTC
TRBV28	many	TRBJ2-5	TRBD1	CASSYHRGVGETQYF	TGTGCCAGCAGTTACCACAGGGGGGTAGGGGAGACCCAGTACTTC
TRBV27	many	TRBJ2-2	-	CASTKTANTGELFF	TGTGCCAGCACCAAGACCGCGAACACCGGGGAGCTGTTTTTT
TRBV3-1	many	TRBJ2-7	-	CASSQDGRGTYEQYF	TGTGCCAGCAGCCAAGACGGCAGGGGCACTTACGAGCAGTACTTC
TRBV2	-	TRBJ1-2	-	CASSQDWRAVDYGYTF	TGTGCCAGCAGCCAAGATTGGCGGGCAGTGGACTATGGCTACACCTTC
TRBV7-9	many	TRBJ2-1	TRBD2	CASSWGGGRSHNEQFF	TGTGCCAGCAGCTGGGGAGGCGGGAGGAGCCACAATGAGCAGTTCTTC
TRBV19	few	TRBJ2-7	TRBD2	CASAPSGRASLAYEQYF	TGTGCCAGCGCGCCCAGCGGGAGGGCCAGTTTAGCCTACGAGCAGTACTTC
TRBV28	many	TRBJ1-6	TRBD1	CASSLSPGQGSYNSPLHF	TGTGCCAGCAGCCTCTCCCCGGGACAGGGGTCCTATAATTCACCCCTCCACTTT
TRBV24-1	many	TRBJ2-3	TRBD2	CATSSRGRALDTQYF	TGTGCCACCAGTTCCCGCGGGAGAGCTCTAGATACGCAGTATTTT
TRBV7-9	many	TRBJ2-2	-	CASSLAAGELFF	TGTGCCAGCAGCTTGGCGGCTGGGGAGCTGTTTTTT
TRBV25-1	few	TRBJ2-5	TRBD2	CASSEFGTGGETQYF	TGTGCCAGCAGTGAATTCGGCACGGGGGGGGAGACCCAGTACTTC
TRBV24-1	many	TRBJ1-5	-	CATSDYDNQPQHF	TGTGCCACCAGTGATTATGACAATCAGCCCCAGCATTTT
TRBV7-2	many	TRBJ1-5	-	CASSRGSGQPQHF	TGTGCCAGCAGCCGTGGGTCGGGACAGCCCCAGCATTTT
TRBV5-1	many	TRBJ2-3	-	CASSEVAGRTDTQYF	TGCGCCAGCAGTGAGGTGGCGGGCCGCACAGATACGCAGTATTTT
TRBV2	few	TRBJ1-6	-	CASSSYSPLHF	TGTGCCAGCAGCTCTTATTCACCCCTCCACTTT
TRBV13	-	TRBJ2-2	-	CASSHLVLSAGELFF	TGTGCCAGCAGCCACCTGGTCTTGTCGGCCGGGGAGCTGTTTTTT
TRBV18	many	TRBJ2-1	TRBD2	CASSPSGKGNEQFF	TGTGCCAGCTCACCGAGCGGGAAAGGCAATGAGCAGTTCTTC
TRBV19	-	TRBJ2-3	-	CASSITGVGSTQYF	TGTGCCAGTAGTATTACGGGTGTTGGGAGTACGCAGTATTTT
TRBV3-1	-	TRBJ1-1	-	CATKGQPNTEAFF	TGTGCCACTAAAGGACAGCCAAACACTGAAGCTTTCTTT
TRBV24-1	many	TRBJ2-2	-	CATSDQGKGTGELFF	TGTGCCACCAGTGATCAGGGAAAGGGCACCGGGGAGCTGTTTTTT
TRBV28	many	TRBJ2-3	-	CASKESAPTDTQYF	TGTGCCAGCAAAGAGTCGGCGCCCACAGATACGCAGTATTTT